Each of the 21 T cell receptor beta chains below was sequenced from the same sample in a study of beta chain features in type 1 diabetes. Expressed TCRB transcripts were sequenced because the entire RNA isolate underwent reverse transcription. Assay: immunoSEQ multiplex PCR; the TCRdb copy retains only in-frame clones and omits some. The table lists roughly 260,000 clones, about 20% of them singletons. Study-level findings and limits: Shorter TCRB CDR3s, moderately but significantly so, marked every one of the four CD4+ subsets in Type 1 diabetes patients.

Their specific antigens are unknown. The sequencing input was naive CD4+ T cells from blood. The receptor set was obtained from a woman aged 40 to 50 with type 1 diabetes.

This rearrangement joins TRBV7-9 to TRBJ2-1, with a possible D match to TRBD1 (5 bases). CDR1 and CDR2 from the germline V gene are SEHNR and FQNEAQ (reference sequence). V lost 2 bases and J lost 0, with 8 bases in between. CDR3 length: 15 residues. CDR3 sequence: CASSLSQGSYNEQFF. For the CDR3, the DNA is TGTGCCAGCAGCTTATCGCAGGGCTCCTACAATGAGCAGTTCTTC. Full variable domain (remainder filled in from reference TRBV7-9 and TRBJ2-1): DTGVSQNPRHKITKRGQNVTFRCDPISEHNRLYWYRQTLGQGPEFLTYFQNEAQLEKSRLLSDRFSAERPKGSFSTLEIQRTEQGDSAMYLCASSLSQGSYNEQFFGPGTRLTVL.

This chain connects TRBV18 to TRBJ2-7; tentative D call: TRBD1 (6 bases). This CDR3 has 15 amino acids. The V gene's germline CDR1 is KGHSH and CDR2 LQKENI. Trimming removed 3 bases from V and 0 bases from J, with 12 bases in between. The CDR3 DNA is TGTGCCAGCTCACCTTACACAGGGAACTCCTACGAGCAGTACTTC. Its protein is CASSPYTGNSYEQYF. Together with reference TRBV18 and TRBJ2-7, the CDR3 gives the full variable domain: NAGVMQNPRHLVRRRGQEARLRCSPMKGHSHVYWYRQLPEEGLKFMVYLQKENIIDESGMPKERFSAEFPKEGPSILRIQQVVRGDSAAYFCASSPYTGNSYEQYFGPGTRLTVT.

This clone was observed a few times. The CDR3 region has the DNA TGTGCCAGCAGTGAAGGAACACTAGCGCCCAATGAGCAGTTCTTC. This encodes CASSEGTLAPNEQFF. The chain recombines TRBV2 with TRBJ2-1, with 7 nucleotides matching TRBD2. This CDR3 has 15 amino acids. Per germline, CDR1 SNHLY and CDR2 FYNNEI. V lost 1 base, J lost 6 bases, and 6 bases stayed unmatched.

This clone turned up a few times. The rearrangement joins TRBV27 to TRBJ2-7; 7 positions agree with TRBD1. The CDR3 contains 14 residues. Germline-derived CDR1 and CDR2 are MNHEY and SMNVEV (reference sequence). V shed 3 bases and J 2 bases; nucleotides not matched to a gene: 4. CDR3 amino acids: CASSFSRGPYEQYF. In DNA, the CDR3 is TGTGCCAGCAGTTTTTCGAGGGGGCCCTACGAGCAGTACTTC.

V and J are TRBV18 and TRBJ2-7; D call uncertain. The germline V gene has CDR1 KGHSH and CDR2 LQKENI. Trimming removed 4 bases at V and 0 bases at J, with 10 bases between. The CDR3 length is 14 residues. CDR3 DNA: TGTGCCAGCTCACAGTCAGGCAGCTCCTACGAGCAGTACTTC. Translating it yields CASSQSGSSYEQYF.

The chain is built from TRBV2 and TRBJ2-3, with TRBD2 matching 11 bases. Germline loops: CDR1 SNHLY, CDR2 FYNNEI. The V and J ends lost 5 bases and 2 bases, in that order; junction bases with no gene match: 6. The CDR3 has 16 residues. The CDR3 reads CASSRRLAGPTDTQYF. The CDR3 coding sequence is TGTGCCAGCAGTCGTAGACTAGCGGGGCCCACAGATACGCAGTATTTT.

CDR3 sequence: CASSYAGTGTSGANVLTF. The CDR3 DNA reads TGTGCCAGCAGTTACGCCGGGACAGGGACCTCTGGGGCCAACGTCCTGACTTTC. This sequence joins TRBV28 and TRBJ2-6; 9 positions agree with TRBD1. The CDR3 length is 18 residues. Germline V gives CDR1 MDHEN, CDR2 SYDVKM. After removal of 4 bases from V and 0 bases from J, the junction contained 7 bases not matched to a gene. The whole variable domain, filled in from reference TRBV28 and TRBJ2-6, reads DVKVTQSSRYLVKRTGEKVFLECVQDMDHENMFWYRQDPGLGLRLIYFSYDVKMKEKGDIPEGYSVSREKKERFSLILESASTNQTSMYLCASSYAGTGTSGANVLTFGAGSRLTVL.

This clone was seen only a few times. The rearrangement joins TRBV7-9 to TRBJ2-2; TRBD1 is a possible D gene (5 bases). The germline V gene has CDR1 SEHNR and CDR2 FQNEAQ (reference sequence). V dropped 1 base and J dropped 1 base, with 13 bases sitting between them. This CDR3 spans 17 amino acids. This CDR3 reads CASSLVWQGQNTGELFF. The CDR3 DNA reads TGTGCCAGCAGCTTAGTATGGCAGGGTCAGAACACCGGGGAGCTGTTTTTT.

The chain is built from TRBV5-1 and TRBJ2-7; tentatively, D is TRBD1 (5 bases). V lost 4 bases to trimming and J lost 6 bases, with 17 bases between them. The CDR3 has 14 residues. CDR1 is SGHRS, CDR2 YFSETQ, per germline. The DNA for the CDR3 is TGCGCCAGCAGCCGCGGAGCAGGGTCGGCCGAGCAGTACTTC. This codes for CASSRGAGSAEQYF.

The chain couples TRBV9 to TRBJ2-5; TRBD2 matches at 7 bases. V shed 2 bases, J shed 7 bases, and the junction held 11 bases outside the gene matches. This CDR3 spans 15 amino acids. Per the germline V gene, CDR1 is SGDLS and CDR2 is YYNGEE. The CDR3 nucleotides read TGTGCCAGCAGCGTCAGGGCGGGGGAAGACGGGACCCAGTACTTC. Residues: CASSVRAGEDGTQYF. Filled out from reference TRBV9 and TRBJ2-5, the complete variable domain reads DSGVTQTPKHLITATGQRVTLRCSPRSGDLSVYWYQQSLDQGLQFLIQYYNGEERAKGNILERFSAQQFPDLHSELNLSSLELGDSALYFCASSVRAGEDGTQYFGPGTRLLVL.

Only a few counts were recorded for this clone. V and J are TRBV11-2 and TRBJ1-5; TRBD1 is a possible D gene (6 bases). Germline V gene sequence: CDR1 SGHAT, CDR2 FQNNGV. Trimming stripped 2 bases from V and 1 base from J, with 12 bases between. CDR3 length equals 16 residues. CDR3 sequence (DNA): TGTGCCAGCAGCTTATTTACAGGGAAGAGCAATCAGCCCCAGCATTTT. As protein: CASSLFTGKSNQPQHF.

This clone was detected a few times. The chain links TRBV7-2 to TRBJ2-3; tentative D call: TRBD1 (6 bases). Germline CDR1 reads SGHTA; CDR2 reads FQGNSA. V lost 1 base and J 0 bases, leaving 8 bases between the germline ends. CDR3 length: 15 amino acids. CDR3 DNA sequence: TGTGCCAGCAGCTTAGACAGGGCTAGCACAGATACGCAGTATTTT. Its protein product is CASSLDRASTDTQYF.

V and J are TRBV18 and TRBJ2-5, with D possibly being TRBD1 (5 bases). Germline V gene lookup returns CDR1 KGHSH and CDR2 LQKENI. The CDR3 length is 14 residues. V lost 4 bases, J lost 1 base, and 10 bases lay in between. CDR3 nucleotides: TGTGCCAGCTCACGAGACAGTGTCCAAGAGACCCAGTACTTC. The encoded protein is CASSRDSVQETQYF.

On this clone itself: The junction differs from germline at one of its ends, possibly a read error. The CDR3 DNA reads TGCGCCAGCACCCAAGGGGGACAGCCAGAAGCTTTCTTT. Its protein is CASTQGGQPEAFF. V usage is TRBV4-1 and J usage is TRBJ1-1; TRBD1 agrees at 7 bases. The CDR3 length is 13 residues. The V gene's germline CDR1 is MGHRA and CDR2 YSYEKL.

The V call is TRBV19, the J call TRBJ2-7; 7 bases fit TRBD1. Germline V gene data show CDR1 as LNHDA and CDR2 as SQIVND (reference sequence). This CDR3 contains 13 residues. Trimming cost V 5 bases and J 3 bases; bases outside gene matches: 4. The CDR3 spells CASSYRGVYEQYF. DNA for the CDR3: TGTGCCAGTAGTTACAGGGGAGTCTACGAGCAGTACTTC.

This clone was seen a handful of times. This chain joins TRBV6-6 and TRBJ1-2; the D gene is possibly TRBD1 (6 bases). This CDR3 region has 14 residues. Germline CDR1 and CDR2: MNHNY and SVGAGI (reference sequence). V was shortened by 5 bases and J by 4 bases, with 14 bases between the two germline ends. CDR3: CASSIGGGSYGYTF. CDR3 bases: TGTGCCAGCAGTATCGGGGGCGGGAGCTATGGCTACACCTTC.

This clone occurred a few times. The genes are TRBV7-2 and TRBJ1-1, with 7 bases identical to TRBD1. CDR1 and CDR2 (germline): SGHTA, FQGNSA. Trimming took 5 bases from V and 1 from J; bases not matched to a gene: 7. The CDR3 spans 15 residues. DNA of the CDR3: TGTGCCAGCAGCCTAGGTGGGACAGCGAACACTGAAGCTTTCTTT. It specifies CASSLGGTANTEAFF.

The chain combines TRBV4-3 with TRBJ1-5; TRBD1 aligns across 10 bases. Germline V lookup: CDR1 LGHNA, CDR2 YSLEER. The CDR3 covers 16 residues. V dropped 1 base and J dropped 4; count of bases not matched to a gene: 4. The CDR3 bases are TGCGCCAGCAGCCAAGTCGCGGGACAGGGGAATCAGCCCCAGCATTTT. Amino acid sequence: CASSQVAGQGNQPQHF.

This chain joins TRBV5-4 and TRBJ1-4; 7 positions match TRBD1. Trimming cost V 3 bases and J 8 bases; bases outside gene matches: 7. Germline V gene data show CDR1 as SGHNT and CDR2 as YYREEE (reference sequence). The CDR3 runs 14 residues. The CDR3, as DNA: TGTGCCAGCAGCTGGGAACAGGGGAGGGAAAAACTGTTTTTT. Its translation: CASSWEQGREKLFF.

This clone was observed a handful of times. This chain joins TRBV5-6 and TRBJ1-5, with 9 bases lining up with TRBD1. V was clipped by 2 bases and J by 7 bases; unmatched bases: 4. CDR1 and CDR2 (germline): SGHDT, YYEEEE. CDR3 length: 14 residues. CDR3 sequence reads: CASSFWDREQPQHF. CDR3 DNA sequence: TGTGCCAGCAGCTTCTGGGACAGGGAACAGCCCCAGCATTTT.

The CDR3 bases are TGTGCCAGCAGTCAGACAGGCCAAAGGGATCAGCCCCAGCATTTT. This codes for CASSQTGQRDQPQHF. The chain uses TRBV7-2 and TRBJ1-5, with a weak D call TRBD1 (6 bases). Germline V lookup: CDR1 SGHTA, CDR2 FQGNSA. CDR3 length: 15 residues. The ends were cut back, 6 bases at V and 5 bases at J, with 17 bases in the middle.